The clone carrying this TCR beta chain was found once. The sample is drawn from a study of blood T cell repertoires in COVID-19. Study summary: In each case, the material was cDNA or gDNA derived from T cells, B-cell-depleted T cells, or PBMCs.

As processed by the authors: Amplified reference gene primers provided the basis for estimating nucleated cell counts. Method: immunoSEQ multiplex PCR; TCRdb's copy keeps in-frame clones and lacks some. V and J calls and clone size are as listed in that table; D and trimming were resolved from the DNA. The repertoire includes 200,000 to 250,000 clones, about four fifths of them detected once, and 3.6% sits in the top ten. The CDR3 consists of 12 residues. The V and J ends lost 3 bases and 3 bases respectively, with 4 bases between them. This receptor was obtained from a woman of 80 years or more with acute or convalescent COVID-19. Input material: peripheral blood. The chain has TRBV12-3 or TRBV12-4 and TRBJ2-3, with D uncertain. The CDR3 nucleotides read TGTGCCAGCAGTTTGAGGACAGATACGCAGTATTTT. Translated, it gives CASSLRTDTQYF.